Listed here are 13 T cell receptor beta chains from one sample, sequenced in a study of T cell responses to AZD1222 COVID-19 vaccine. The method was immunoSEQ multiplex PCR; TCRdb's version includes in-frame clones alone and lacks a portion of them. The sample shows hundreds of thousands of clones, 90% to 95% of them seen only once. The source was peripheral blood, collected 28 days after the second AZD1222 dose. The receptors originated from an adult who received the AZD1222 COVID-19 vaccine.

The genes are TRBV5-1 and TRBJ1-3; D may be TRBD1 (6 bases). Trimming removed 0 bases at V and 3 bases at J, with 7 bases between. CDR1 is SGHRS and CDR2 is YFSETQ in the germline V gene. The CDR3 extends over 14 amino acids. The CDR3 DNA reads TGCGCCAGCAGCTTGGCAGGGGTTGGAAACACCATATATTTT. Protein: CASSLAGVGNTIYF.

V and J are TRBV5-1 and TRBJ2-2, with D perhaps assigned TRBD1 or TRBD2 (5 bases each). CDR1 is SGHRS, CDR2 YFSETQ, per germline. The CDR3 extends over 15 amino acids. V dropped 5 bases and J dropped 5 bases, with 16 bases sitting between them. In DNA form, the CDR3 reads TGCGCCAGCAGTTCGGGACCTTCAACTACCGGGGAGCTGTTTTTT. It yields the protein CASSSGPSTTGELFF. Full variable domain (outside the CDR3, taken from reference TRBV5-1 and TRBJ2-2): KAGVTQTPRYLIKTRGQQVTLSCSPISGHRSVSWYQQTPGQGLQFLFEYFSETQRNKGNFPGRFSGRQFSNSRSEMNVSTLELGDSALYLCASSSGPSTTGELFFGEGSRLTVL.

The chain couples TRBV5-1 to TRBJ2-7; D perhaps matches TRBD1 (5 bases). Trimming removed 5 bases at V and 1 base at J, with 16 bases between. This CDR3 comprises 15 residues. From germline, CDR1 is SGHRS and CDR2 YFSETQ. This chain's CDR3 is CASSTQGSGSYEQYF. In nucleotides, the CDR3 is TGCGCCAGCAGTACCCAGGGTTCCGGGTCCTACGAGCAGTACTTC.

About this clone itself: Other DNA sequences within the sample encode an identical CDR3. The rearrangement uses TRBV28 and TRBJ1-2; 7 bases agree with TRBD1. The CDR3 consists of 13 residues. J was trimmed by 2 bases and V by 5 bases; bases with no gene match: 2. CDR1 is MDHEN and CDR2 is SYDVKM in the germline V gene. The CDR3 loop reads CASSRGQNYGYTF. The CDR3 DNA reads TGTGCCAGCAGTAGGGGACAGAACTATGGCTACACCTTC.

The rearrangement uses TRBV10-3 and TRBJ2-1; TRBD1 is a possible D gene (5 bases). Trimming took off 7 bases at V and 5 bases at J, with 9 bases between the two ends. CDR1 and CDR2 from the germline V gene are ENHRY and SYGVKD. The length of the CDR3 is 12 residues. This CDR3 is CAITQDHNEQFF. The CDR3 region has the DNA TGTGCCATCACACAGGACCACAATGAGCAGTTCTTC.

V and J are TRBV24-1 and TRBJ2-6; TRBD1 aligns across 9 bases. The CDR3 has 18 residues. The germline CDR1 and CDR2 sequences are KGHDR and SFDVKD. The junction had 9 bases not matched to a gene; V was cut back by 3 bases and J by 4 bases. Here the CDR3 DNA reads TGTGCCACCAGTGATCCACAGGGGGCGGCTCTCGGGGCCAACGTCCTGACTTTC. It yields the protein CATSDPQGAALGANVLTF.

The rearrangement uses TRBV11-3 and TRBJ1-2, with a weak D call TRBD1 (5 bases). The CDR3 totals 17 residues. Trimming pared 0 bases from V and 7 bases from J, leaving 21 bases between. CDR1 and CDR2 (germline): SGHNT, YENEEA. CDR3 DNA: TGTGCCAGCAGCTTAGAAAATTCGGGACTTCTGTCTTTTGGCTACACCTTC. Its translation: CASSLENSGLLSFGYTF.

The chain joins TRBV29-1 to TRBJ2-5; D may match TRBD1 or TRBD2 (5 bases each). The CDR3 covers 12 residues. CDR1 and CDR2 (germline): SQVTM, ANQGSEA. V was trimmed by 7 bases and J by 5 bases, leaving 14 bases between them. The CDR3 loop reads CSGGPGLETQYF. The CDR3 nucleotides read TGCAGCGGGGGACCGGGATTGGAGACCCAGTACTTC.

The chain has TRBV28 and TRBJ2-7; tentative D call: TRBD1 (8 bases). Germline V gene sequence: CDR1 MDHEN, CDR2 SYDVKM. The CDR3 is 19 amino acids. V gave up 5 bases and J gave up 4 bases, with 30 bases separating them. The CDR3 is CASSPIAPSGGGRLYEQYF. The CDR3 nucleotides are TGTGCCAGCAGTCCAATCGCGCCGTCAGGGGGCGGGAGACTGTACGAGCAGTACTTC.

This chain joins TRBV15 and TRBJ2-3, with D possibly matching TRBD2 (6 bases). Germline V lookup: CDR1 LNHNV, CDR2 YYDKDF (reference sequence). Trimming cost V 1 base and J 0 bases, with 14 bases left between them. The CDR3 has 17 residues. CDR3 loop: CATSRAVGRGSTDTQYF. The CDR3, as DNA: TGTGCCACCAGCAGAGCCGTCGGGCGGGGAAGCACAGATACGCAGTATTTT. Based on the CDR3 plus reference TRBV15 and TRBJ2-3, the full variable domain is DAMVIQNPRYQVTQFGKPVTLSCSQTLNHNVMYWYQQKSSQAPKLLFHYYDKDFNNEADTPDNFQSRRPNTSFCFLDIRSPGLGDTAMYLCATSRAVGRGSTDTQYFGPGTRLTVL.

The genes are TRBV5-6 and TRBJ1-2; TRBD1 might be the D (5 bases). Trimming removed 7 bases from V and 4 bases from J, with 20 bases in between. The CDR3 has 15 residues. Per germline, CDR1 SGHDT and CDR2 YYEEEE. CDR3 loop: CASVERGGVFYGYTF. For the CDR3, the DNA is TGTGCCAGCGTTGAACGGGGAGGGGTCTTCTATGGCTACACCTTC.

The chain carries TRBV15 and TRBJ1-5, with D perhaps TRBD1 (6 bases). From germline, CDR1 is LNHNV and CDR2 YYDKDF (reference sequence). Between the trimmed V and J ends, which lost 0 bases and 0 bases, there was a span of 12 bases. The CDR3 consists of 17 residues. This chain's CDR3 is CATSRDRTGFSNQPQHF. The CDR3 nucleotides read TGTGCCACCAGCAGAGATAGAACAGGGTTTAGCAATCAGCCCCAGCATTTT.

This clone has just a few counts. The chain is built from TRBV9 and TRBJ2-2; D uncertain. CDR3 size: 14 residues. Looked up from germline, CDR1 is SGDLS and CDR2 is YYNGEE. V was pared by 0 bases and J by 7 bases, with 10 bases between. The CDR3 bases are TGTGCCAGCAGCGTAGTGGCAGAGGTCGGGGAGCTGTTTTTT. Translating it yields CASSVVAEVGELFF.